A selection of T cell receptor beta chains follows, all from one sample in a study of shared clonotypes between healthy human individuals. The table came from immunoSEQ multiplex PCR; TCRdb's copy has only in-frame clones and leaves some out. The sample has 1.5 million to 2.5 million clones; approximately 94% are singletons. Sequenced: naive CD8+ T cells sorted from blood. These receptors were taken from a man between 18 and 35 years old in good health. Both conserved end residues are part of each CDR3. D genes are given only for firm matches.

V gene	D gene	J gene	CDR3 length	CDR3 protein	CDR3 DNA
TRBV6-6	NA	TRBJ2-3	13	CASSSNSRDTQYF	TGTGCCAGCAGTTCCAACAGCCGAGATACGCAGTATTTT
TRBV6-6	TRBD2	TRBJ2-2	14	CASSSGMNTGELFF	TGTGCCAGCAGTAGCGGGATGAACACCGGGGAGCTGTTTTTT
TRBV20-1	NA	TRBJ2-1	11	CSARPGGEQFF	TGCAGTGCTAGACCCGGGGGTGAGCAGTTCTTC
TRBV27	NA	TRBJ2-2	13	CASSPSKAGELFF	TGTGCCAGCAGTCCAAGTAAAGCCGGGGAGCTGTTTTTT
TRBV30	NA	TRBJ2-1	12	CAWSRESNEQFF	TGTGCCTGGAGCAGGGAGTCCAATGAGCAGTTCTTC
TRBV4-1	NA	TRBJ2-7	16	CASSQDSSGRGYEQYF	TGCGCCAGCAGCCAAGATTCGTCGGGGCGAGGGTACGAGCAGTACTTC
TRBV5-6	NA	TRBJ2-2	16	CASSLTDRGNTGELFF	TGTGCCAGCAGCTTGACAGACAGAGGTAATACCGGGGAGCTGTTTTTT
TRBV11-2	NA	TRBJ2-7	14	CASRRPGGPYEQYF	TGTGCCAGCAGACGCCCGGGGGGCCCCTACGAGCAGTACTTC
TRBV6-5	NA	TRBJ2-5	13	CASSEVGEETQYF	TGTGCCAGCAGCGAGGTGGGGGAAGAGACCCAGTACTTC
TRBV2	NA	TRBJ1-4	13	CAGRGGTNEKLFF	TGTGCCGGGAGAGGCGGTACTAATGAAAAACTGTTTTTT
TRBV19	NA	TRBJ1-2	13	CASSIFTGSGYTF	TGTGCCAGTAGTATATTTACGGGCTCTGGCTACACCTTC
TRBV25-1	NA	TRBJ1-2	14	CASSEWSGNYGYTF	TGTGCCAGCAGTGAATGGTCGGGGAACTATGGCTACACCTTC
TRBV7-2	NA	TRBJ2-7	14	CASSDPTGRGEQYF	TGTGCCAGCAGCGACCCGACAGGGAGGGGCGAGCAGTACTTC
TRBV4-1	TRBD2	TRBJ2-1	13	CASSQLPGLVPFF	TGCGCCAGCAGCCAGCTCCCGGGACTAGTGCCGTTCTTC
TRBV28	NA	TRBJ1-5	15	CASSFRLGSNQPQHF	TGTGCCAGCAGTTTCCGGCTAGGTAGCAATCAGCCCCAGCATTTT
TRBV7-9	TRBD1	TRBJ1-4	16	CASSLRGQGANEKLFF	TGTGCCAGCAGCTTGAGGGGACAGGGTGCTAATGAAAAACTGTTTTTT
TRBV11-2	NA	TRBJ2-3	10	CASSLDPGYF	TGTGCCAGCAGCCTAGACCCGGGGTATTTT
TRBV28	NA	TRBJ1-6	14	CASSPTRGYSPLHF	TGTGCCAGCAGTCCAACCCGGGGATATTCACCCCTCCACTTT
TRBV30	TRBD1	TRBJ2-2	15	CAWKGQGLNTGELFF	TGTGCCTGGAAAGGACAGGGGCTCAACACCGGGGAGCTGTTTTTT